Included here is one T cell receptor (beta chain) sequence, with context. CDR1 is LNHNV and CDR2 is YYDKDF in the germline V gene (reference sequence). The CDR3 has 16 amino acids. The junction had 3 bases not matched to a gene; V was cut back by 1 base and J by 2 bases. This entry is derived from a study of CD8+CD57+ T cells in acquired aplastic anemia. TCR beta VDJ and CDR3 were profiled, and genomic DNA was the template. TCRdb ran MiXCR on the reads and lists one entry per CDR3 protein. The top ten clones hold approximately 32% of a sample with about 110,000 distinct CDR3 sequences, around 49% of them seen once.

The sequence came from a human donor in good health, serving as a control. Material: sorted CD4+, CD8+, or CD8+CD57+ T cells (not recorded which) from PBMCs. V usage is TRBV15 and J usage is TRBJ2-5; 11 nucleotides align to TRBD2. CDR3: CATSRGGLAAQETQYF. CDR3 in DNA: TGTGCCACCAGCAGAGGGGGACTAGCGGCACAAGAGACCCAGTACTTC.